This TCR beta chain was documented in a study of cytomegalovirus exposure and HLA in healthy donors. The overall study: Earlier, fewer than 130 million unique TCR beta sequences were recovered from 170 million or so T cells by an analysis. Early on, a data release was issued that held 80 million to 90 million unique TCRs from HLA-typed donors.

A note on this clone: Its cognate antigen is unknown.

Notes on the study in general: A later analysis found most CMV-associated TCR beta chains apparently HLA-restricted. Roughly even sequencing depth across donors was the assumption behind the presence/absence analyses.

Germline lookup yields CDR1 SGHTA and CDR2 FQGTGA. Trimming took off 5 bases at V and 0 bases at J, with 9 bases between the two ends. This CDR3 is built from 14 residues. PCR amplification relied on 60 Vbeta primers (plus 13 Jbeta primers). TCRdb's copy holds only in-frame clones and misses some; the assay was immunoSEQ multiplex PCR. The data show about 280,000 clones, over 85% seen once. This clonotype originated in a woman aged 18-29 years in good health and CMV-seronegative. V gene TRBV7-3 combines with J gene TRBJ2-3, with D possibly TRBD2 on 6 matching bases. The sequenced sample was PBMCs. DNA of the CDR3: TGTGCCAGCAGCCCCGGGACTAGCACAGATACGCAGTATTTT. The encoded protein is CASSPGTSTDTQYF. Full variable domain (remainder filled in from reference TRBV7-3 and TRBJ2-3): GAGVSQTPSNKVTEKGKYVELRCDPISGHTALYWYRQSLGQGPEFLIYFQGTGAADDSGLPNDRFFAVRPEGSVSTLKIQRTERGDSAVYLCASSPGTSTDTQYFGPGTRLTVL.